This record concerns one T cell receptor beta chain sequence. This entry is derived from a study of CD8 T cells in Susac syndrome. The V end lost 1 base, the J end lost 2 bases, and 17 bases lay between the germline ends. The length of the CDR3 is 17 residues. Germline V gene lookup returns CDR1 LGHNA and CDR2 YNFKEQ. The study sequenced TCR beta in blood CD8+ and CD4+ T cells. Matching for age and sex applied to the controls, who were healthy donors. FACS enriched CD8+ TEMRA cells, while bulk CD8+ and CD4+ were negatively isolated. Reverse transcription used about 0.45 to 1 ug RNA and random hexamers. Amplification of TCR beta CDR3 was carried out by immunoSEQ multiplex PCR, which covered 54 Vbeta and 13 Jbeta segments. MiXCR, run by TCRdb on the immunoSEQ multiplex PCR reads, gives a single entry per CDR3 protein. The data hold some 150,000 distinct CDR3 sequences, with 94% observed a single time.

This chain links TRBV4-2 with TRBJ1-2; no reliable D call. The sequence came from a human donor in good health. The sample consisted of CD4+ T cells from PBMCs. In nucleotides, the CDR3 is TGTGCCAGCAGCCAAGCGGACCTGGGCTTGACAAACTATGGCTACACCTTC. Its protein product is CASSQADLGLTNYGYTF.